These 26 T cell receptor beta chains share one sample of origin, sequenced in a study of identical twins. Each CDR3 protein gets one entry after TCRdb re-called the 5' RACE reads with MiXCR. The table records 1.5 million or so distinct CDR3 sequences, about 32% of them present only once. Sequencing input: cord blood. These receptors came from a newborn girl in good health.

The V gene is TRBV5-1, the J gene TRBJ2-7, with 7 nucleotides matching TRBD1. CDR3 length: 16 residues. V was pared by 1 base and J by 3 bases, with 10 bases of the junction left unmatched. Per germline, CDR1 SGHRS and CDR2 YFSETQ. CDR3 sequence: CASSLTTGVPLYEQYF. The CDR3 DNA reads TGCGCCAGCAGCTTGACCACAGGGGTGCCCCTCTACGAGCAGTACTTC.

This clonotype was seen a few times. DNA for the CDR3: TGTGCCAGCAGCCCACTACCCCCGGGACGCACAGATACGCAGTATTTT. As protein: CASSPLPPGRTDTQYF. The chain is built from TRBV12-3 or TRBV12-4 and TRBJ2-3; D tentatively fits TRBD1 or TRBD2 (5 bases each). With 6 bases removed from V and 1 base from J, the gap between germline ends came to 17 bases. This CDR3 contains 16 residues.

The chain links TRBV3-1 to TRBJ2-2, with 14 bases fitting TRBD2. CDR3 size: 21 residues. Losses at the gene ends were 4 bases for V and 2 bases for J; bases not matched to a gene: 15. Germline lookup yields CDR1 LGHDT and CDR2 YNNKEL (reference sequence). The CDR3 bases are TGTGCCAGCAGCCTTAAGATTAACCCCGGGACTAGCGGGAGAAACACCGGGGAGCTGTTTTTT. Protein sequence: CASSLKINPGTSGRNTGELFF.

Only one count was recorded for this clonotype. The rearrangement uses TRBV12-3 or TRBV12-4 and TRBJ1-4, with a tentative D call TRBD1 (6 bases). The CDR3 sequence is 13 residues long. V was trimmed by 4 bases and J by 7 bases, leaving 10 bases between them. In DNA, the CDR3 is TGTGCCAGCAGTTCGACAGGAACTGAAAAACTGTTTTTT. Protein sequence: CASSSTGTEKLFF.

The table lists this clonotype with a count of one. This rearrangement joins TRBV5-6 to TRBJ1-1, with TRBD1 matching 8 bases. V shed 4 bases, J shed 0 bases, and the junction held 11 bases outside the gene matches. The CDR3 is 17 residues long. Germline assignment: CDR1 SGHDT and CDR2 YYEEEE. CDR3 coding DNA: TGTGCCAGCAGCAAAGCCCAGGGGGCAGACCTGAACACTGAAGCTTTCTTT. It codes for CASSKAQGADLNTEAFF. The full variable domain, its missing parts supplied by reference TRBV5-6 and TRBJ1-1, is DAGVTQSPTHLIKTRGQQVTLRCSPKSGHDTVSWYQQALGQGPQFIFQYYEEEERQRGNFPDRFSGHQFPNYSSELNVNALLLGDSALYLCASSKAQGADLNTEAFFGQGTRLTVV.

The chain recombines TRBV6-2 or TRBV6-3 with TRBJ1-5; TRBD1 is a possible D gene (5 bases). Germline lookup yields CDR1 MNHEY and CDR2 SVGEGT. V dropped 6 bases and J dropped 3 bases, with 12 bases sitting between them. The CDR3 spans 14 residues. This CDR3 reads CASRQLQDNQPQHF. In nucleotides, the CDR3 is TGTGCCAGCAGACAGCTACAGGACAATCAGCCCCAGCATTTT.

The chain couples TRBV27 to TRBJ2-7, with D tentatively TRBD2 (5 bases). The V gene lost 3 bases and the J gene lost 3 bases, with 15 bases spanning the gap. The CDR3 loop spans 15 amino acids. Per germline, CDR1 MNHEY and CDR2 SMNVEV (reference sequence). The DNA for the CDR3 is TGTGCCAGCAGTTTTATTTCTCGAGGGCACTACGAGCAGTACTTC. The encoded protein is CASSFISRGHYEQYF.

This clonotype has a handful of counts. The V and J genes are TRBV11-2 and TRBJ1-5; D might be TRBD1 (5 bases). This CDR3 region has 16 residues. Germline CDR1 reads SGHAT; CDR2 reads FQNNGV. V lost 5 bases, J lost 2 bases, and 16 bases lay in between. The CDR3 spells CASSQDGGRGNQPQHF. CDR3 nucleotide sequence: TGTGCCAGCAGCCAAGACGGGGGACGGGGCAATCAGCCCCAGCATTTT.

The chain joins TRBV21-1 to TRBJ2-2; the table's TRBD2 call for D was not verified on the DNA. TRBV21-1 is labeled a pseudogene. CDR3 length: 18 residues. The CDR3 sequence is CASSKAGLAGGSGGELFF. CDR3 coding DNA: TGTGCCAGCAGCAAAGCGGGACTAGCGGGAGGCTCGGGCGGGGAGCTGTTTTTT.

The CDR3 DNA reads TGTGCCAGCAGTGACTCCAGGGGGTATGGCTACACCTTC. Translated: CASSDSRGYGYTF. The chain recombines TRBV6-4 with TRBJ1-2, with 7 positions matching TRBD1. The CDR3 is made up of 13 amino acids. Germline CDR1 and CDR2: MRHNA and SNTAGT. The junction had 0 bases not matched to a gene; V was cut back by 0 bases and J by 5 bases.

The chain is built from TRBV5-4 and TRBJ2-1; TRBD1 matches at 9 bases. After removal of 0 bases from V and 7 bases from J, the junction contained 8 bases not matched to a gene. CDR1 and CDR2 from the germline V gene are SGHNT and YYREEE (reference sequence). There are 16 residues in the CDR3. CDR3 sequence: CASSLGFNRGLNEQFF. The CDR3 region has the DNA TGTGCCAGCAGCTTGGGTTTTAACAGGGGGCTGAATGAGCAGTTCTTC.

The sample holds a few counts of this clonotype. The V call is TRBV6-1, the J call TRBJ1-2; D is uncertain. The V and J ends lost 0 bases and 8 bases respectively, with 10 bases between them. CDR3 length: 13 residues. Per the germline V gene, CDR1 is MNHNS and CDR2 is SASEGT. CDR3 in DNA: TGTGCCAGCAGTGAAGCTCAGGTCCGGGGCTACACCTTC. Protein: CASSEAQVRGYTF.

The gene calls are TRBV28 and TRBJ2-3, with 14 positions matching TRBD2. Looked up from germline, CDR1 is MDHEN and CDR2 is SYDVKM. The CDR3 totals 17 residues. V lost 6 bases, J lost 5 bases, and 10 bases stayed unmatched. The CDR3, as DNA: TGTGCCAGCAGCCTCGGACTAGCGGGAGGATGGGGAGATACGCAGTATTTT. Translating it yields CASSLGLAGGWGDTQYF. Drawing the rest from reference TRBV28 and TRBJ2-3, the complete variable domain is DVKVTQSSRYLVKRTGEKVFLECVQDMDHENMFWYRQDPGLGLRLIYFSYDVKMKEKGDIPEGYSVSREKKERFSLILESASTNQTSMYLCASSLGLAGGWGDTQYFGPGTRLTVL.

This clonotype appeared a few times. The chain is built from TRBV4-1 and TRBJ2-5, with TRBD1 matching 8 bases. CDR3 length equals 16 residues. J gave up 5 bases and V 4 bases, and 12 bases lay outside the gene matches. The germline V gene encodes CDR1 MGHRA and CDR2 YSYEKL. The CDR3 region has the DNA TGCGCCAGCAGCCTCGCGCGTACAGGGGGTAAGGAGACCCAGTACTTC. It codes for CASSLARTGGKETQYF.

The chain links TRBV24-1 to TRBJ2-4; 8 bases are a match to TRBD1. The end of the DNA aligns better with TRBJ2-5, so the J call may be wrong. This CDR3 comprises 14 residues. CDR1 is KGHDR, CDR2 SFDVKD, per germline. CDR3 loop: CATSDPDRDETQYF. CDR3 nucleotides: TGTGCCACCAGTGACCCGGACAGGGATGAGACCCAGTACTTC.

In its sample, this clonotype was seen many times. V is TRBV20-1 and J is TRBJ1-2; 10 bases line up with TRBD1. Germline CDR1 DFQATT, CDR2 SNEGSKA (reference sequence). CDR3 length: 13 amino acids. Trimming took 3 bases from V and 5 from J; bases not matched to a gene: 3. CDR3 nucleotide sequence: TGCAGTGCTAGGACAGGGGGCCGGTATGGCTACACCTTC. Translated, it gives CSARTGGRYGYTF.

This clonotype turned up a few times. The CDR3 bases are TGCGCCAGCAGCCGAAACACTTTTCAGGGGAACTATGGCTACACCTTC. Residues: CASSRNTFQGNYGYTF. This chain links TRBV4-1 with TRBJ1-2, with D possibly being TRBD1 (6 bases). This CDR3 contains 16 residues. The germline V and J ends were trimmed by 4 bases and 2 bases, with 17 bases remaining between them. The V gene's germline CDR1 is MGHRA and CDR2 YSYEKL.

CDR3 nucleotides: TGTGCCAGCAGTGGGACCAGGGGGACCTACGAGCAGTACTTC. It encodes CASSGTRGTYEQYF. The chain has TRBV2 and TRBJ2-7, with TRBD1 matching over 7 bases. The CDR3 has 14 residues. Trimming at V came to 4 bases and at J to 2 bases, leaving 5 bases not matched to a gene. In germline, CDR1 is SNHLY, CDR2 FYNNEI.

This clonotype was observed at least ten times. The chain carries TRBV24-1 and TRBJ2-1; D not resolved. V lost 4 bases to trimming and J lost 0 bases, with 3 bases between them. The CDR3 sequence is 13 residues long. Germline CDR1 reads KGHDR; CDR2 reads SFDVKD. The CDR3 coding sequence is TGTGCCACCAGTGACAGCTCCTACAATGAGCAGTTCTTC. This sequence encodes CATSDSSYNEQFF.

The chain combines TRBV12-3 or TRBV12-4 with TRBJ2-3; D call uncertain. The CDR3 length is 13 residues. The V and J ends lost 7 bases and 5 bases respectively, with 13 bases between them. In DNA form, the CDR3 reads TGTGCCAGCACCGCGGACGCCATAGATACGCAGTATTTT. Translating it yields CASTADAIDTQYF.

This CDR3 is CASTPQQGAYEQYF. CDR3 nucleotides: TGTGCCAGCACCCCTCAACAGGGGGCCTACGAGCAGTACTTC. This rearrangement joins TRBV27 to TRBJ2-7, with 8 nucleotides matching TRBD1. Germline loops: CDR1 MNHEY, CDR2 SMNVEV (reference sequence). The ends lost 7 bases at V and 2 bases at J; junction bases unmatched: 7. The CDR3 runs 14 residues.

This clonotype was seen a handful of times. The chain recombines TRBV7-9 with TRBJ2-5; tentative D call: TRBD1 (5 bases). The V and J ends lost 4 bases and 3 bases respectively, with 15 bases between them. The germline gives CDR1 SEHNR, CDR2 FQNEAQ (reference sequence). The CDR3 sequence is 15 residues long. CDR3 residues: CASSWGRVNKETQYF. The CDR3 DNA sequence: TGTGCCAGCAGCTGGGGCAGGGTTAATAAAGAGACCCAGTACTTC.

This clonotype was counted only a few times. This chain uses TRBV25-1 with TRBJ2-7; D remains ambiguous. Trimming left V 2 bases short and J 0 bases short, with 14 bases between. The CDR3 spans 16 residues. Germline loops: CDR1 MGHDK, CDR2 SYGVNS. CDR3 residues: CASSEGSDPSSYEQYF. CDR3 coding DNA: TGTGCCAGCAGTGAAGGGTCGGACCCTAGCTCCTACGAGCAGTACTTC.

The sample holds a few counts of this clonotype. V gene TRBV20-1 combines with J gene TRBJ2-1; D uncertain. Trimming removed 3 bases from V and 3 bases from J, with 18 bases in between. The CDR3 contains 16 residues. The germline CDR1 and CDR2 sequences are DFQATT and SNEGSKA (reference sequence). The CDR3 DNA reads TGCAGTGCTAGGGTCCCTCTAGGAGTGGTCTACAATGAGCAGTTCTTC. This translates into CSARVPLGVVYNEQFF.

This clonotype was recorded once. The chain joins TRBV7-2 to TRBJ2-5; tentative D call: TRBD1 (6 bases). The germline gives CDR1 SGHTA, CDR2 FQGNSA. The CDR3 consists of 17 residues. Trimming pared 1 base from V and 2 bases from J, leaving 17 bases between. The CDR3 bases are TGTGCCAGCAGCTTAGTTCTCCAGGGGAAAGGGCAAGAGACCCAGTACTTC. Translated: CASSLVLQGKGQETQYF.

This clonotype came up once. The chain employs TRBV9 and TRBJ1-1, with D possibly matching TRBD1 (5 bases). The V end was cut by 2 bases, the J end by 0 bases, with 17 bases between. The CDR3 has 17 residues. Looked up from germline, CDR1 is SGDLS and CDR2 is YYNGEE. The CDR3 spells CASSVKAGGKLNTEAFF. The CDR3 region has the DNA TGTGCCAGCAGCGTTAAGGCCGGGGGGAAACTGAACACTGAAGCTTTCTTT.